This T cell receptor beta chain was recorded in a study of graft-versus-host responses after intestinal transplantation. At the level of the study: Every transplant recipient was induced with anti-thymocyte globulin, then maintained on tacrolimus and steroids for roughly 3 years. Findings of the study overall: Early after transplant, HvG declines were associated with peak levels of circulating GvH clones.

Clones were sequenced by immunoSEQ multiplex PCR, and TCRdb holds only the in-frame ones, with some missing. In the table there are about 70,000 clones, 90% of which are singletons. This CDR3 is built from 17 residues. The V segment lost 0 bases and the J segment 3 bases; nucleotides outside the gene matches: 6. CDR1 and CDR2 (germline): SGDLS, YYNGEE. Note on this clone: What it recognizes is unknown.

V and J are TRBV9 and TRBJ1-3, with 10 bases that match TRBD1. This TCR derives from a human donor who was the organ donor for an intestinal transplant. The source was unstimulated CD8+ T cells sorted from spleen or lymph node cells, collected before transplant. CDR3 in amino acids: CASSVGWDRGGGNTIYF. CDR3 sequence (DNA): TGTGCCAGCAGCGTAGGGTGGGACAGGGGTGGTGGAAACACCATATATTTT.